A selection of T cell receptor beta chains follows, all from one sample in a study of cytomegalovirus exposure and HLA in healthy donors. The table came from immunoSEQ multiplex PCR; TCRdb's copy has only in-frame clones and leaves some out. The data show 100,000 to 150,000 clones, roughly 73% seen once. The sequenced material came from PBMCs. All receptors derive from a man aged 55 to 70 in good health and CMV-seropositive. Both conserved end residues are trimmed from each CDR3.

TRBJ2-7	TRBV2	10	ASRATGYEQY
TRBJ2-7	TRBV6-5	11	ASRRPRGDEQY
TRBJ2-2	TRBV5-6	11	ASSSGNTGELF
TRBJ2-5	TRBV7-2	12	ASSGRLAEETQY
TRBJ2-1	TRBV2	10	ASSGTENEQF
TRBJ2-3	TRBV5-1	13	ASSLDGLRTDTQY
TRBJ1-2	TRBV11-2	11	ASSPDSIYGYT
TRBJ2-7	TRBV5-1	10	ASINEVGEQY
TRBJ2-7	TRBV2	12	ASRSSGGTYEQY
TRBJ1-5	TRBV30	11	AWSTGIDQPQH
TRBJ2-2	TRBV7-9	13	ASSKNQANTGELF
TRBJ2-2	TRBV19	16	ASTLIPRLAGGPKELF
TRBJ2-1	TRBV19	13	ASSISEGAYNEQF
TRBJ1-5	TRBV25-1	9	ASSFCQPQH